This TCR beta chain was retrieved from a study of CD8+CD57+ T cells in acquired aplastic anemia. This clonotype has a single count. What it recognizes is unknown. Points from the study as a whole: Controls and patients did not differ significantly in CD8+ Simpson's diversity.

Germline CDR1 is KGHDR and CDR2 is SFDVKD. The length of the CDR3 is 14 residues. Trimming took off 9 bases at V and 1 base at J, with 12 bases between the two ends. Profiles of TCR beta VDJ and CDR3 were generated from a genomic DNA template. From the reads, TCRdb called clonotypes with MiXCR, one entry per CDR3 protein. The sample includes 100,000 to 120,000 distinct CDR3 sequences, 51% seen only once; the top ten take approximately 32%. This TCR was recovered from a human donor in good health, serving as a control. The sequenced sample was sorted CD4+, CD8+, or CD8+CD57+ T cells (not recorded which) from PBMCs. This sequence joins TRBV24-1 and TRBJ1-5; maybe TRBD1 (5 bases). CDR3 loop: CATGSAGSNQPQHF. CDR3 nucleotides: TGTGCCACCGGTAGCGCAGGGAGCAATCAGCCCCAGCATTTT.